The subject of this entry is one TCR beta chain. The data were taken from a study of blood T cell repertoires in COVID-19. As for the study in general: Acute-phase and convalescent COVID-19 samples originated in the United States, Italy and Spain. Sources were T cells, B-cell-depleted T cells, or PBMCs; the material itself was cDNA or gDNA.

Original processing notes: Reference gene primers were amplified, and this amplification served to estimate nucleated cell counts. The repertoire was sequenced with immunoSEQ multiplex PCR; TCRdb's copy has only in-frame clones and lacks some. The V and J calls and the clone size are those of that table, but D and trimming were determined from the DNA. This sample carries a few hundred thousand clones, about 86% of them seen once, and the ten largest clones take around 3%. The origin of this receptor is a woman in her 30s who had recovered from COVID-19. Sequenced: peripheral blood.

In DNA form, the CDR3 reads TGTGCCAGCAGCTTATCTGAGCAATCAAGACTAGCGGGAATCGAGACCCAGTACTTC. It codes for CASSLSEQSRLAGIETQYF. The chain recombines TRBV7-9 with TRBJ2-5; the match to TRBD2 covers 11 bases. The CDR3 totals 19 residues. V was pared by 2 bases and J by 5 bases, with 16 bases of the junction left unmatched. In germline, CDR1 is SEHNR, CDR2 FQNEAQ (reference sequence).